This is a list of T cell receptor beta chains from one sample in a study of cytomegalovirus exposure and HLA in healthy donors. TCRdb keeps only in-frame clones here, not all; method: immunoSEQ multiplex PCR. The sample includes around 200,000 clones, around 85% seen only once; the top ten take 1.7%. Sequencing was done on a sample of PBMCs. These receptors were collected from a man over 45 in good health and CMV-seronegative. The CDR3 runs from the conserved cysteine through the conserved F or W. The D gene is left open where the match is weak. A clone size is listed for some rows: how often the clone was seen (once, few, many), or a class if it is expanded.

V gene	clone size	CDR3 length	D gene	J gene	CDR3 DNA	CDR3 protein
TRBV11-1	NA	12	NA	TRBJ2-1	TGTGCCAGCAGCGGTTACCCCAGTGAGCAGTTCTTC	CASSGYPSEQFF
TRBV28	NA	16	NA	TRBJ1-1	TGTGCCAGCAGTCTTAGTGGCCCATTCGTCACAGGTATAGCTTTCTTT	CASSLSGPFVTGIAFF
TRBV6-5	NA	14	TRBD1	TRBJ1-6	TGTGCCAGCAGGTGGGACAGGGGGCATTCACCCCTCCACTTT	CASRWDRGHSPLHF
TRBV2	NA	15	NA	TRBJ1-4	TGTGCCAGCAGTGAAGATCGGGGGTCGGGTGAAAAACTGTTTTTT	CASSEDRGSGEKLFF
TRBV9	NA	15	NA	TRBJ1-5	TGTGCCAGCAGCGTAGGACAGCAGAGCAATCAGCCCCAGCATTTT	CASSVGQQSNQPQHF
TRBV27	NA	13	TRBD1	TRBJ1-2	TGTGCCAGCAGTCAACAGGGGGTGGGAGGCTACACCTTC	CASSQQGVGGYTF
TRBV6-1	once	17	TRBD1	TRBJ2-7	TGTGCCAGCAGTGAAAAATGGGGAAGGACAGGGGTCTACGAGCAGTACTTC	CASSEKWGRTGVYEQYF
TRBV9	NA	16	NA	TRBJ2-7	TGTGCCAGCAGCGTAAACGAGGGAGCCCCTTACTACGAGCAGTACTTC	CASSVNEGAPYYEQYF
TRBV2	NA	19	NA	TRBJ1-3	TGTGCCAGCAGCGAGGCTAGGAGAACGTTGGGTAGCTCTGGAAACACCATATATTTT	CASSEARRTLGSSGNTIYF
TRBV6-5	NA	15	TRBD2	TRBJ2-1	TGTGCCAGCAGTTACTCAACTAGCGGGATCAATGAGCAGTTCTTC	CASSYSTSGINEQFF
TRBV6-4	NA	16	NA	TRBJ2-1	TGTGCCAGCAGTGAGAGGGGACTTCCACCCCAGGATGAGCAGTTCTTC	CASSERGLPPQDEQFF
TRBV6-5	few	15	NA	TRBJ1-5	TGTGCCAGCAAGGGGAATGGGGCTAGTAATCAGCCCCAGCATTTT	CASKGNGASNQPQHF
TRBV7-9	NA	14	NA	TRBJ2-7	TGTGCCAGCAGCTTAGCGGGGGGACCCTACGAGCAGTACTTC	CASSLAGGPYEQYF
TRBV5-5	NA	15	NA	TRBJ2-2	TGTGCCAGCAGCTTGGGGCCAGGGAACACCGGGGAGCTGTTTTTT	CASSLGPGNTGELFF
TRBV2	once	15	NA	TRBJ2-1	TGTGCCAGCAGCCCCAGCGGGCCTAGAGACAATGAGCAGTTCTTC	CASSPSGPRDNEQFF
TRBV6-4	few	13	NA	TRBJ2-1	TGTGCCAGCAGTGTAGTACCTTACAATGAGCAGTTCTTC	CASSVVPYNEQFF
TRBV2	NA	14	TRBD1	TRBJ2-7	TGTGCCAGCAGTGAAGGCAGGGGGCTCTACGAGCAGTACTTC	CASSEGRGLYEQYF
TRBV6-5	NA	12	NA	TRBJ2-7	TGTGCCAGCAGGGCTAGCTCCTACGAGCAGTACTTC	CASRASSYEQYF
TRBV6-5	NA	16	NA	TRBJ1-1	TGTGCCAGCAGTTACGGGGCCGGACCTATGAACACTGAAGCTTTCTTT	CASSYGAGPMNTEAFF
TRBV27	NA	14	NA	TRBJ1-1	TGTGCCAGCAGTCCGTGGGGCAGCCAGTTGGGAGCTTTCTTT	CASSPWGSQLGAFF
TRBV4-2	NA	14	NA	TRBJ1-1	TGTGCCAGCAGCCAAGTGAGGGCTGACACTGAAGCTTTCTTT	CASSQVRADTEAFF
TRBV7-2	NA	15	TRBD2	TRBJ2-7	TGTGCCAGCAGCTTACCCAGCGGGAGCCACTACGAGCAGTACTTC	CASSLPSGSHYEQYF
TRBV25-1	NA	15	TRBD1	TRBJ1-5	TGTGCCAGCAGTGAAGACAGGGGGTGGAATCAGCCCCAGCATTTT	CASSEDRGWNQPQHF
TRBV29-1	NA	14	NA	TRBJ2-7	TGCAGCGTGGTTCCAGGGGTTTCCCCCTACGAGCAGTACTTC	CSVVPGVSPYEQYF
TRBV6-6	NA	12	TRBD1	TRBJ1-2	TGTGCCAGTTCACAGGGGTGGGATGGCTACACCTTC	CASSQGWDGYTF
TRBV28	NA	17	TRBD1	TRBJ2-7	TGTGCCAGCAGTTTGTTCACCGGGACAGGGTTCTCCTACGAGCAGTACTTC	CASSLFTGTGFSYEQYF
TRBV6-1	NA	14	TRBD2	TRBJ2-4	TGTGCCAGCAGCCCCGGGGGGGGCAAAAACATTCAGTACTTC	CASSPGGGKNIQYF
TRBV7-8	NA	15	NA	TRBJ1-1	TGTGCCAGCAGCTCCCCCTGGGGGGGTGAGACTGAAGCTTTCTTT	CASSSPWGGETEAFF
TRBV19	NA	14	NA	TRBJ2-1	TGTGCCAGTAGAGGGGACTTAAGGGGCAATGAGCAGTTCTTC	CASRGDLRGNEQFF
TRBV7-9	NA	16	TRBD2	TRBJ2-1	TGTGCCAGCAGCTTAGTTCTCCGGGAGGTTTTGGATGAGCAGTTCTTC	CASSLVLREVLDEQFF
TRBV4-2	NA	15	TRBD2	TRBJ2-1	TGTGCCAGCAGTTCTAGCGGGAGACGCCTTAATGAGCAGTTCTTC	CASSSSGRRLNEQFF
TRBV4-1	NA	17	TRBD2	TRBJ2-7	TGCGCCAGCAGCCAGGTAGAGGGACTAGCGGGAGTCTACGAGCAGTACTTC	CASSQVEGLAGVYEQYF
TRBV28	NA	14	NA	TRBJ2-7	TGTGCCAGCAGTTCAGCAAGGAGGCCCTACGAGCAGTACTTC	CASSSARRPYEQYF
TRBV1	once	17	NA	TRBJ2-7	TGCACCAGCAGCCAACCAAAAGGACTAGCGGGATCCTACGAGCAGTACTTC	CTSSQPKGLAGSYEQYF
TRBV27	NA	14	TRBD1	TRBJ2-7	TGTGCCAGCAGTTTCGGACAGGCAGCCTACGAGCAGTACTTC	CASSFGQAAYEQYF
TRBV5-1	NA	13	TRBD1	TRBJ2-7	TGCGCCAGCAGCTTGGCAGGGGGCCCCGAGCAGTACTTC	CASSLAGGPEQYF
TRBV6-1	NA	14	TRBD2	TRBJ2-7	TGTGCCAGCAGTGAAACCGGGAGGAGGTACGAGCAGTACTTC	CASSETGRRYEQYF
TRBV28	NA	13	NA	TRBJ2-7	TGTGCCAGCAGTTCCATCGGGGCCTACGAGCAGTACTTC	CASSSIGAYEQYF
TRBV5-5	few	15	TRBD1	TRBJ1-3	TGTGCCAGCAGCGGGGACAGGGATAAAGGAAACACCATATATTTT	CASSGDRDKGNTIYF
TRBV2	NA	11	NA	TRBJ2-7	TGTGCCAGCAGACAGTCCTACGAGCAGTACTTC	CASRQSYEQYF
TRBV28	NA	12	NA	TRBJ2-7	TGTGCCAGCAGTCCGCCAGACTACGAGCAGTACTTC	CASSPPDYEQYF
TRBV15	NA	15	NA	TRBJ2-5	TGTGCCACCAGCAGCCGGGACTCCTCCCAAGAGACCCAGTACTTC	CATSSRDSSQETQYF